This T cell receptor beta chain was sequenced during a study of T cell responses to AZD1222 COVID-19 vaccine. General observations from the study: It was only after the peak T cell response that any repertoires were sampled. In the spike-specific TCR repertoire, nearly half reportedly target unmutated variant regions.

V was pared by 0 bases and J by 0 bases, with 7 bases of the junction left unmatched. This CDR3 has 17 amino acids. Germline lookup yields CDR1 SGHRS and CDR2 YFSETQ. As regards this clone: Its matching antigen is unknown.

Sequencing used immunoSEQ multiplex PCR; TCRdb keeps in-frame clones, though not all of them. This table has over 100,000 clones, roughly 89% appearing once. This material consisted of peripheral blood, taken on day 0 of AZD1222 vaccination. This chain joins TRBV5-1 and TRBJ2-5; TRBD2 aligns across 8 bases. The sequence was obtained from an adult in good health. Here the CDR3 reads CASSLGWGTSNQETQYF. The CDR3 DNA sequence: TGCGCCAGCAGCTTGGGGTGGGGGACTAGTAACCAAGAGACCCAGTACTTC.